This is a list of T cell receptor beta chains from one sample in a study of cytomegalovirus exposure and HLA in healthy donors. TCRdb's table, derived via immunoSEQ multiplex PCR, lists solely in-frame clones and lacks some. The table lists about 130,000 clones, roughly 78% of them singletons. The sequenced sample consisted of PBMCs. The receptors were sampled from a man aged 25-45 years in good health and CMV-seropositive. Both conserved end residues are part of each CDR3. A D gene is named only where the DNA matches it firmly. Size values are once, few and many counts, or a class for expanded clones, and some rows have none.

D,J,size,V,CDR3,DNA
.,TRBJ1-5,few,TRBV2,CASSAVQGVGQPQHF,TGTGCCAGCAGTGCCGTACAGGGTGTTGGTCAGCCCCAGCATTTT
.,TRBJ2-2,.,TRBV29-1,CSVERGDINTGELFF,TGCAGCGTTGAAAGAGGGGACATTAACACCGGGGAACTGTTTTTT
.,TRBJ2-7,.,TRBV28,CASSFVSSYEQYF,TGTGCCAGCAGTTTCGTCAGTTCCTACGAGCAGTACTTC
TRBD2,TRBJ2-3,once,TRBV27,CASSPKPGGADTQYF,TGTGCCAGCAGTCCGAAACCGGGAGGCGCAGATACGCAGTATTTT
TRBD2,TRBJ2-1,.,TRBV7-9,CAGRASGKAHEQFF,TGTGCCGGTAGGGCTAGCGGGAAGGCGCATGAGCAGTTCTTC
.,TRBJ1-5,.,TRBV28,CASSRRGPQHF,TGTGCCAGCAGCCGTCGGGGGCCCCAGCATTTT
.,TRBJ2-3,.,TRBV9,CASSLSSKDTQYF,TGTGCCAGCAGCCTCTCTAGCAAAGATACGCAGTATTTT
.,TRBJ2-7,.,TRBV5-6,CASSFGPADHYEQYF,TGTGCCAGCAGTTTCGGTCCAGCGGACCACTACGAGCAGTACTTC
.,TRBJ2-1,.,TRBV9,CASSVGRADNEQFF,TGTGCCAGCAGCGTAGGGAGGGCAGACAATGAGCAGTTCTTC
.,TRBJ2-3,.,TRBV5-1,CASSFTIPDTQYF,TGCGCCAGCAGCTTCACTATCCCAGATACGCAGTATTTT
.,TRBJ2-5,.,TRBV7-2,CASSWGQGAQETQYF,TGTGCCAGCAGCTGGGGCCAAGGGGCGCAAGAGACCCAGTACTTC
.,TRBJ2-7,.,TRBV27,CASSLYRESSYEQYF,TGTGCCAGCAGTTTATACAGGGAGAGCTCCTACGAGCAGTACTTC
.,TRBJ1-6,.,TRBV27,CASSPTPNSPLHF,TGTGCCAGCAGTCCAACTCCCAATTCACCCCTCCACTTT
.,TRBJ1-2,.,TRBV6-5,CASSYLTAKRNYGYTF,TGTGCCAGCAGTTACTTGACAGCCAAACGGAACTATGGCTACACCTTC
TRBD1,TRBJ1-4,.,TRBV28,CASSSWTGDEKLFF,TGTGCCAGCAGTTCGTGGACAGGGGATGAAAAACTGTTTTTT
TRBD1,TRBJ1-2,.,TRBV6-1,CASSEDAGGYGYSF,TGTGCCAGCAGTGAAGATGCAGGGGGGTATGGCTACTCCTTC